One sample yielded the 4 T cell receptor beta chains listed below, sequenced in a study of T cell responses to AZD1222 COVID-19 vaccine. The table came from immunoSEQ multiplex PCR; TCRdb's copy has only in-frame clones and leaves some out. The profile shows 30,000 to 35,000 clones, approximately 80% of them singletons. Here the sequenced sample was peripheral blood, taken 28 days after the second AZD1222 dose. These TCRs come from an adult who received the AZD1222 COVID-19 vaccine.

The V gene is TRBV7-9, the J gene TRBJ2-2; the D is unclear. There are 15 residues in the CDR3. V was shortened by 3 bases and J by 1 base, with 9 bases between the two germline ends. Germline loops: CDR1 SEHNR, CDR2 FQNEAQ (reference sequence). Here the CDR3 DNA reads TGTGCCAGCAGCTTTGGGGAATTGAACACCGGGGAGCTGTTTTTT. Translating gives CASSFGELNTGELFF.

This clone showed up just a few times. V is TRBV5-1 and J is TRBJ2-1, with 10 positions matching TRBD2. V gave up 4 bases and J gave up 6 bases; unmatched junction bases: 7. The CDR3 extends over 15 amino acids. CDR1 and CDR2 (germline): SGHRS, YFSETQ. In DNA form, the CDR3 reads TGCGCCAGCAGCGCCCGGACTAGCGGATCCAATGAGCAGTTCTTC. Translated, it gives CASSARTSGSNEQFF.

The chain carries TRBV7-8 and TRBJ2-5; perhaps D is TRBD1 or TRBD2 (6 bases each). The V end was cut by 3 bases, the J end by 1 base, with 12 bases between. Germline V gene lookup returns CDR1 SGHVS and CDR2 FQNEAQ. The CDR3 extends over 15 amino acids. The chain's CDR3 is CASSLGGPRQETQYF. CDR3 in DNA: TGTGCCAGCAGCTTGGGGGGCCCCCGCCAAGAGACCCAGTACTTC.

The V gene is TRBV7-2, the J gene TRBJ1-5, with a tentative D call TRBD1 (6 bases). The CDR3 length is 14 residues. Germline V lookup: CDR1 SGHTA, CDR2 FQGNSA. Between the trimmed V and J ends, which lost 2 bases and 5 bases, there was a span of 10 bases. The CDR3 here is CASSLWSGDQPQHF. CDR3 nucleotides: TGTGCCAGCAGCTTATGGTCAGGGGATCAGCCCCAGCATTTT.